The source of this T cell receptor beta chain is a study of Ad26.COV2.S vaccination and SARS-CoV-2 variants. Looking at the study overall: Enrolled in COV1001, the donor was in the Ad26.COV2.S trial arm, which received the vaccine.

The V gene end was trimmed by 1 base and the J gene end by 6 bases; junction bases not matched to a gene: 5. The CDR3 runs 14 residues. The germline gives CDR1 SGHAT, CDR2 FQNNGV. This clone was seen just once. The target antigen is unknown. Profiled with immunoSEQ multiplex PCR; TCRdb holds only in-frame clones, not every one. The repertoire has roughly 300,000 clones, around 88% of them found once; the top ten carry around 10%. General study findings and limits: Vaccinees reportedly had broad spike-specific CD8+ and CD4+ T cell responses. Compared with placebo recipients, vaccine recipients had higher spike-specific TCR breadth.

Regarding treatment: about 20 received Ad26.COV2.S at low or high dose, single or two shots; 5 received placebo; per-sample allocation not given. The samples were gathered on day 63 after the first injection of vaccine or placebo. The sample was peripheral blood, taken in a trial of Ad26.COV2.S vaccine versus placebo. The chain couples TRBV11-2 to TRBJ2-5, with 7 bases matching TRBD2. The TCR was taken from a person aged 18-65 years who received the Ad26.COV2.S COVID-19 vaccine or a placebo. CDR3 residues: CASSLVPGRKTQYF. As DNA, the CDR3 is TGTGCCAGCAGCTTAGTTCCCGGGAGGAAGACCCAGTACTTC. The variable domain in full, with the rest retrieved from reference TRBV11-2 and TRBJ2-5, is EAGVAQSPRYKIIEKRQSVAFWCNPISGHATLYWYQQILGQGPKLLIQFQNNGVVDDSQLPKDRFSAERLKGVDSTLKIQPAKLEDSAVYLCASSLVPGRKTQYFGPGTRLLVL.